This TCR beta chain was profiled in a study of a mutant IDH1 vaccine in newly diagnosed glioma. Study background: Vaccinations were initiated 4-6 weeks following radiotherapy alone, or were given together with temozolomide cycles. Pretreatment consisted of radiotherapy, temozolomide, or both, with most receiving both.

The data were produced by immunoSEQ multiplex PCR, yet TCRdb's version contains in-frame clones alone and is incomplete. The data hold roughly 11,000 clones, with roughly 84% observed a single time. Trimming took 1 base from V and 6 from J; bases not matched to a gene: 5. The V gene's germline CDR1 is SGHVS and CDR2 FNYEAQ. The CDR3 contains 15 residues. Time point denoted: week 5, during vaccination. One vaccine dose held 300 ug of mutant IDH1 20-mer peptide and came with topical imiquimod. Each donor presented with a new WHO grade 3 or 4 astrocytoma that tested IDH1-mutant and showed ATRX loss. General study results and limits: Across multiple MHC alleles, 93.3% of patients had vaccine-induced responses.

A note on this clone: Its antigen is still unknown.

The TCR was taken from a woman aged 40 to 49 with glioma. Some clones in this sample may be carry-over from other donors' samples. The sample here was PBMCs, taken from a glioma patient whose treatment included an IDH1 peptide vaccine. The chain recombines TRBV7-6 with TRBJ2-7; TRBD2 matches 11 bases. CDR3 region: CASSLDPLAGGEQYF. CDR3 coding DNA: TGTGCCAGCAGCTTAGACCCCCTAGCGGGAGGCGAGCAGTACTTC.